Sequencing of this TCR beta chain was carried out in a study of shared T cell receptors in the human thymus (dated by TCRdb to the early 2020s). About the investigation overall: The study examined how self-reactive, shared T-cell receptor alpha chains are generated in the human thymus.

Library creation used the immunoSEQ multiplex PCR assay. TCRdb mirrors the immuneACCESS table, restricted to in-frame sequences. Some clones are absent from its copies; in checked studies, under half trace to an unresolved V gene, and the reason for the others is unknown. This sample comprises some 400,000 clones, approximately 95% of them detected only once. Approximately 0.02% of the sample is taken by the ten largest. A note on this clone: Which antigen it targets is not known. Per-nucleotide qualities are absent, and no much larger clonotype sits a single base away. The same CDR3 is also encoded by other DNA sequences in this sample.

Germline trimming: 2 bases from V, 1 base from J; junction bases outside gene matches: 1. In the germline V gene, CDR1 corresponds to KGHSH and CDR2 to LQKENI. The CDR3 has 15 amino acids, counting the end cysteine and phenylalanine. Only CDR3 DNA remains: 45 bases, in frame from the first base. The sequence joins TRBV18 to TRBJ2-1; TRBD1 matches 8 bases in the middle. Sample: thymocytes. The sequence derives from a human donor. At the DNA level, the sequence is TGTGCCAGCTCACCAAGACAGGGGTCCTACAATGAGCAGTTCTTC. Its protein is CASSPRQGSYNEQFF.